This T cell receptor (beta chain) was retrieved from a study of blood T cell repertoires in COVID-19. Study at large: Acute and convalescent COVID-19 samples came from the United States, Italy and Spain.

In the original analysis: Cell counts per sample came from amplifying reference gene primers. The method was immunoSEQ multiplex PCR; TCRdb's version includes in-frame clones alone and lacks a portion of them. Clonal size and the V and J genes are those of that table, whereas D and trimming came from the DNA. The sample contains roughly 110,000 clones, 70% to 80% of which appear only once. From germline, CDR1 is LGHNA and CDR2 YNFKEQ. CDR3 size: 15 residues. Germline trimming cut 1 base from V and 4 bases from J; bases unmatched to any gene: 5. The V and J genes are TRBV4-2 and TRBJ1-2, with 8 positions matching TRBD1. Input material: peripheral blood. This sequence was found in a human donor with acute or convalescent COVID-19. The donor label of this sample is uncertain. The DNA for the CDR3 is TGTGCCAGCAGCCAAGCCCTGGACAGGGTCTATGGCTACACCTTC. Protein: CASSQALDRVYGYTF.